These 31 T cell receptor beta chains originate from one sample sequenced in a study of Ad26.COV2.S vaccination and SARS-CoV-2 variants. Sequencing was performed with immunoSEQ multiplex PCR; in TCRdb, only in-frame clones are kept and a portion is missing. Of some 250,000 clones listed, roughly 90% are singletons. Treatment of the sample: around 19 received Ad26.COV2.S at low or high dose, single or two shots; about 5 received placebo; per-sample allocation not given. Sample collection was performed on day 63 after the first vaccine or placebo injection. Specimen: peripheral blood, collected in a trial of Ad26.COV2.S vaccine versus placebo. These receptor sequences come from a person between 18 and 59 years old who received the Ad26.COV2.S COVID-19 vaccine or a placebo.

The genes are TRBV28 and TRBJ1-5, with D unresolved. Germline CDR1 is MDHEN and CDR2 is SYDVKM. This CDR3 has 11 residues. The V gene lost 4 bases and the J gene lost 9 bases, with 7 bases spanning the gap. Written as DNA, the CDR3 is TGTGCCAGCAGTTCAAGTCCGCCCCAGCATTTT. Amino acid sequence: CASSSSPPQHF.

V is TRBV6-2 or TRBV6-3 and J is TRBJ2-2; 9 bases agree with TRBD1. V gave up 6 bases and J gave up 5 bases; unmatched junction bases: 7. Germline CDR1 MNHEY, CDR2 SVGEGT. The CDR3 runs 15 residues. CDR3 nucleotide sequence: TGTGCCAGCAGCCCGGGACAGGGAAAGACCGGGGAGCTGTTTTTT. Translating gives CASSPGQGKTGELFF.

The V call is TRBV10-3, the J call TRBJ1-4, with D tentatively TRBD1 (6 bases). The V and J ends lost 3 bases and 5 bases respectively, with 10 bases between them. The CDR3 covers 14 residues. CDR1 ENHRY and CDR2 SYGVKD come from the germline V gene. The CDR3 nucleotides read TGTGCCATCAGTGAAGGGGGAGGAAATGAAAAACTGTTTTTT. Translation: CAISEGGGNEKLFF.

The rearrangement links TRBV29-1 to TRBJ2-1; D gene uncertain. Trimming took off 4 bases at V and 4 bases at J, with 5 bases between the two ends. This CDR3 contains 11 residues. Germline values: CDR1 SQVTM, CDR2 ANQGSEA. The CDR3 loop is CSVGPYNEQFF. The CDR3 nucleotides read TGCAGCGTTGGGCCTTACAATGAGCAGTTCTTC.

A few counts support this clone. The chain has TRBV2 and TRBJ2-3, with 14 nucleotides matching TRBD2. With V trimmed by 7 bases and J by 2 bases, 5 bases remained unmatched. The germline V gene encodes CDR1 SNHLY and CDR2 FYNNEI. This CDR3 has 16 amino acids. DNA for the CDR3: TGTGCCAGCACAAGACTAGCGGGGGGGTTCACAGATACGCAGTATTTT. Its protein is CASTRLAGGFTDTQYF.

The count of this clone is one. This chain links TRBV27 with TRBJ2-3, with 8 positions matching TRBD2. V trimming: 6 bases; J trimming: 2 bases; junction bases outside the gene matches: 13. The CDR3 length is 17 residues. Germline assignment: CDR1 MNHEY and CDR2 SMNVEV (reference sequence). In DNA form, the CDR3 reads TGTGCCAGCAGCCCCCTCCTTGCGGGGGGATACACAGATACGCAGTATTTT. Protein: CASSPLLAGGYTDTQYF.

The chain links TRBV24-1 to TRBJ2-5; D remains ambiguous. Between the trimmed V and J ends, which lost 3 bases and 11 bases, there was a span of 12 bases. The CDR3 has 12 residues. Germline V gives CDR1 KGHDR, CDR2 SFDVKD. The CDR3 region is CATSDHTYPQYF. The CDR3 DNA reads TGTGCCACCAGTGATCACACATACCCTCAGTACTTC.

This chain joins TRBV11-2 and TRBJ1-2; 7 bases fit TRBD1. Germline CDR1 and CDR2: SGHAT and FQNNGV. CDR3 length: 13 amino acids. The trim removed 1 base at V and 8 bases at J, leaving 4 bases unmatched. CDR3 coding DNA: TGTGCCAGCAGCTTAGGGGACAGCGAGGGCTACACCTTC. This codes for CASSLGDSEGYTF.

The chain employs TRBV12-3 or TRBV12-4 and TRBJ1-1; D not certain. V shed 3 bases and J shed 2 bases, with 7 bases lying between them. This CDR3 comprises 13 residues. The CDR3 region has the DNA TGTGCCAGCAGTTTCGCAGGTAACACTGAAGCTTTCTTT. It is translated as CASSFAGNTEAFF.

The chain employs TRBV19 and TRBJ1-2; 7 positions match TRBD1. Germline CDR1 and CDR2: LNHDA and SQIVND (reference sequence). The junction had 8 bases not matched to a gene; V was cut back by 3 bases and J by 4 bases. The CDR3 spans 15 residues. In nucleotides, the CDR3 is TGTGCCAGTAGTATTGCCCGACAGGGAGCCTATGGCTACACCTTC. Protein product: CASSIARQGAYGYTF.

The genes are TRBV19 and TRBJ1-4; 8 nucleotides line up with TRBD1. Germline V lookup: CDR1 LNHDA, CDR2 SQIVND (reference sequence). This CDR3 is 15 amino acids long. V shed 6 bases and J 5 bases; nucleotides not matched to a gene: 8. CDR3 bases: TGTGCCAGTAGCCCCCGGGACAGGCTGAATGAAAAACTGTTTTTT. Translation: CASSPRDRLNEKLFF.

The rearrangement uses TRBV5-1 and TRBJ2-5; D is uncertain. Germline assignment: CDR1 SGHRS and CDR2 YFSETQ. The V end was cut by 3 bases, the J end by 3 bases, with 6 bases between. The CDR3 is 12 residues long. CDR3: CASSYLKETQYF. For the CDR3, the DNA is TGCGCCAGCAGCTACTTAAAAGAGACCCAGTACTTC.

This clone was found a few times. This sequence joins TRBV6-5 and TRBJ1-1; 8 bases are a match to TRBD1. J was trimmed by 1 base and V by 6 bases; bases with no gene match: 7. The CDR3 totals 15 residues. Germline-derived CDR1 and CDR2 are MNHEY and SVGAGI. CDR3 amino acids: CASSPGGQANTEAFF. The CDR3 DNA is TGTGCCAGCAGCCCAGGGGGACAGGCGAACACTGAAGCTTTCTTT.

This chain uses TRBV29-1 with TRBJ2-2; TRBD2 matches 8 bases. This CDR3 contains 16 residues. The ends lost 6 bases at V and 1 base at J; junction bases unmatched: 10. Germline V gives CDR1 SQVTM, CDR2 ANQGSEA. DNA of the CDR3: TGCAGCGTCCGCATAGGGCTAGCGGGGAACACCGGGGAGCTGTTTTTT. As protein: CSVRIGLAGNTGELFF.

This chain connects TRBV7-8 to TRBJ2-1; 11 positions agree with TRBD2. Trimming removed 4 bases from V and 4 bases from J; junction bases left unmatched: 6. CDR3 size: 16 residues. Germline V lookup: CDR1 SGHVS, CDR2 FQNEAQ. The CDR3 here is CASSSTRLAGYNEQFF. The CDR3 nucleotides are TGTGCCAGCAGCTCGACCCGACTAGCGGGGTACAATGAGCAGTTCTTC.

The chain is built from TRBV18 and TRBJ2-1, with a possible D match to TRBD2 (6 bases). Germline CDR1 KGHSH, CDR2 LQKENI. CDR3 size: 13 residues. Deletions cut 2 bases from V and 9 bases from J, with 11 bases between. CDR3 DNA: TGTGCCAGCTCACCATCGGGGGTCGGTGAGCAGTTCTTC. It yields the protein CASSPSGVGEQFF.

This clone was recorded only once. This chain connects TRBV4-2 to TRBJ2-6; D remains ambiguous. The V end lost 1 base, the J end lost 4 bases, and 11 bases lay between the germline ends. Germline V gene sequence: CDR1 LGHNA, CDR2 YNFKEQ. CDR3 length: 16 residues. CDR3 sequence reads: CASSQVGDGGANVLTF. Here the CDR3 DNA reads TGTGCCAGCAGCCAAGTTGGGGATGGGGGGGCCAACGTCCTGACTTTC.

This clone was seen more than once but under ten times. The V gene is TRBV15, the J gene TRBJ1-2; a possible D gene is TRBD1 (5 bases). The CDR3 is 15 amino acids. V was trimmed by 0 bases and J by 4 bases, leaving 12 bases between them. Germline V gene data show CDR1 as LNHNV and CDR2 as YYDKDF (reference sequence). CDR3 coding DNA: TGTGCCACCAGCAGAGAAACGGAAGGGGCCTATGGCTACACCTTC. Its protein is CATSRETEGAYGYTF.

V gene TRBV7-2 combines with J gene TRBJ2-2; D remains ambiguous. Germline lookup yields CDR1 SGHTA and CDR2 FQGNSA. The CDR3 contains 12 residues. V was trimmed by 7 bases and J by 6 bases, leaving 9 bases between them. DNA for the CDR3: TGTGCCAGCACCCTTGTCGCCGGGGAGCTGTTTTTT. Translation: CASTLVAGELFF.

V gene TRBV19 combines with J gene TRBJ2-7; a weak D match, TRBD1 (6 bases). The CDR3 is 16 residues long. Trimming removed 3 bases at V and 0 bases at J, with 15 bases between. Germline CDR1 LNHDA, CDR2 SQIVND (reference sequence). The CDR3, as DNA: TGTGCCAGTAGTATCCACTCGACAGGCAGCTCCTACGAGCAGTACTTC. Translated, it gives CASSIHSTGSSYEQYF.

Concerning this clone itself: Other DNA sequences within the sample encode an identical CDR3. The chain links TRBV7-9 to TRBJ2-7; no clear D gene. CDR3 length: 12 amino acids. Germline V gene lookup returns CDR1 SEHNR and CDR2 FQNEAQ (reference sequence). V was clipped by 0 bases and J by 2 bases, with 2 bases between them. CDR3 sequence reads: CASSLAPYEQYF. Here the CDR3 DNA reads TGTGCCAGCAGCTTAGCGCCCTACGAGCAGTACTTC.

The V and J genes are TRBV25-1 and TRBJ1-5, with D possibly TRBD1 on 5 matching bases. The CDR3 totals 12 residues. Per germline, CDR1 MGHDK and CDR2 SYGVNS. The ends were cut back, 9 bases at V and 0 bases at J, with 6 bases in the middle. The DNA of the CDR3 is TGTGCCAGGGGGGATAGCAATCAGCCCCAGCATTTT. Residues: CARGDSNQPQHF. Combining the CDR3 with reference TRBV25-1 and TRBJ1-5 gives the whole variable domain EADIYQTPRYLVIGTGKKITLECSQTMGHDKMYWYQQDPGMELHLIHYSYGVNSTEKGDLSSESTVSRIRTEHFPLTLESARPSHTSQYLCARGDSNQPQHFGDGTRLSIL.

The chain employs TRBV19 and TRBJ2-2; 8 nucleotides align to TRBD2. Germline V CDR1 and CDR2: LNHDA, SQIVND (reference sequence). CDR3 length: 15 amino acids. V shed 8 bases and J 4 bases; nucleotides not matched to a gene: 9. The CDR3 loop reads CASRGPTSATGELFF. The CDR3 nucleotides are TGTGCCAGTCGGGGGCCGACTAGCGCCACCGGGGAGCTGTTTTTT.

V is TRBV10-1 and J is TRBJ1-1; D is uncertain. Trimming shortened V by 6 bases and J by 2 bases, and 10 bases separated the two germline ends. The CDR3 extends over 13 amino acids. Germline-derived CDR1 and CDR2 are WNHNN and SYGVQD (reference sequence). The CDR3 here is CASRVGVNTEAFF. DNA of the CDR3: TGCGCCAGCAGGGTGGGAGTTAACACTGAAGCTTTCTTT.

The genes are TRBV3-1 (or the pseudogene TRBV3-2) and TRBJ1-2; D may be TRBD1 (6 bases). The CDR3 contains 17 residues. Germline V gene lookup returns CDR1 LGHDT and CDR2 YNNKEL (reference sequence). Trimming removed 3 bases from V and 3 bases from J, with 20 bases in between. CDR3 nucleotides: TGTGCCAGCAGCCAGGGACTTACAGGGAGGCGTGACTATGGCTACACCTTC. As protein: CASSQGLTGRRDYGYTF.

V usage is TRBV2 and J usage is TRBJ1-1; TRBD1 agrees at 7 bases. The CDR3 spans 15 residues. Trimming took 5 bases from V and 0 from J; bases not matched to a gene: 6. Germline V gene lookup returns CDR1 SNHLY and CDR2 FYNNEI. The CDR3 sequence is CASSSTGALNTEAFF. Here the CDR3 DNA reads TGTGCCAGCAGTAGTACAGGGGCCTTGAACACTGAAGCTTTCTTT.

The chain links TRBV9 to TRBJ1-3, with 7 nucleotides matching TRBD1. CDR1 and CDR2 (germline): SGDLS, YYNGEE. The length of the CDR3 is 16 residues. The V and J ends lost 3 bases and 7 bases, in that order; junction bases with no gene match: 13. The CDR3 bases are TGTGCCAGCAGCGACCCTCGACAGGGATCGTGGAACACCATATATTTT. It yields the protein CASSDPRQGSWNTIYF.

This chain connects TRBV11-3 to TRBJ2-1, with D maybe TRBD1 (6 bases). The CDR3 is 16 amino acids. Germline CDR1 and CDR2: SGHNT and YENEEA. V gave up 0 bases and J gave up 0 bases, with 9 bases separating them. The CDR3 sequence is CASSLEGASSYNEQFF. The CDR3 nucleotides read TGTGCCAGCAGCTTAGAGGGGGCGAGCTCCTACAATGAGCAGTTCTTC.

The chain links TRBV5-1 to TRBJ2-3; TRBD2 aligns across 9 bases. CDR1 and CDR2 from the germline V gene are SGHRS and YFSETQ. Germline trimming cut 0 bases from V and 4 bases from J; bases unmatched to any gene: 3. The CDR3 has 15 residues. The CDR3 DNA reads TGCGCCAGCAGCTTGGTGACTAGCGGCCCAGATACGCAGTATTTT. Its protein product is CASSLVTSGPDTQYF.

This clone came up once. This chain connects TRBV5-1 to TRBJ2-5; D gene unclear. Germline V gene lookup returns CDR1 SGHRS and CDR2 YFSETQ. The CDR3 runs to 17 residues. V lost 0 bases and J lost 0, with 15 bases in between. The CDR3 sequence is CASSLVVDGMYQETQYF. Here the CDR3 DNA reads TGCGCCAGCAGCTTGGTGGTTGATGGGATGTACCAAGAGACCCAGTACTTC.

V gene TRBV7-2 combines with J gene TRBJ2-5, with 7 bases that match TRBD1. CDR3 size: 13 residues. CDR1 SGHTA and CDR2 FQGNSA come from the germline V gene. V was pared by 5 bases and J by 6 bases, with 6 bases of the junction left unmatched. The CDR3, as DNA: TGTGCCAGCAGCGAGGGACAGAAGCAGACCCAGTACTTC. Protein sequence: CASSEGQKQTQYF.